This TCR beta chain was retrieved from a study of T cells in Graves' hyperthyroidism and ophthalmopathy. This clonotype has ten or more counts. What it binds is unknown. Trimming removed 4 bases at V and 14 bases at J, with 19 bases between. The CDR3 covers 13 residues. Germline-derived CDR1 and CDR2 are SGHKS and YYEKEE (reference sequence). Researchers amplified the TCR beta CDR3 regions from RNA transcripts. The HTBI set primed first-round TCR CDR3 RT-PCR. One entry per CDR3 protein results from TCRdb running MiXCR on the multiplex PCR reads. The sample yields hundreds of thousands of distinct CDR3 sequences, 16% seen once. General study results and limits: The model forecast ophthalmopathy, anticipating it by a median roughly 6.3 months before onset. Blood also carried most thyroid clonotypes expanded above 0.001.

Graves' hyperthyroidism was deemed stable given no ophthalmopathy progression within 18 months. Sequencing used blood. The clonotype comes from a woman in her late teens or twenties with Graves' hyperthyroidism. The V gene is TRBV5-5, the J gene TRBJ2-1; D might be TRBD1 or TRBD2, each matching 5 bases. CDR3 loop: CASSDRIVGTEFF. The CDR3 coding sequence is TGTGCCAGCAGCGATCGTATCGTGGGGACGGAGTTCTTC.